This TCR beta chain emerged from a study of T cells after yellow fever vaccination. Whole-study context: Each low-cell-number fraction was prepared by means of SMART-Seq v4 Ultra Low Input.

This clonotype was counted between two and nine times. The CDR3 has 14 residues. Germline CDR1 reads SEHNR; CDR2 reads FQNEAQ (reference sequence). V gave up 3 bases and J gave up 4 bases, with 11 bases separating them. TCRdb ran MiXCR on the 5' RACE reads and lists one entry per CDR3 protein. The top ten hold 15% to 20% of the sample, which has approximately 350,000 distinct CDR3 sequences, more than 9% seen once. The sample consisted of PBMCs, taken on the day of the first yellow fever vaccination. V gene TRBV7-9 combines with J gene TRBJ2-3, with D tentatively TRBD2 (6 bases). This clonotype was obtained from a man aged 18 to 29 who received the YFV17D yellow fever vaccine. CDR3 DNA sequence: TGTGCCAGCAGCTTCGGGGGTAGTGCAGATACGCAGTATTTT. It specifies CASSFGGSADTQYF. Complete variable domain (other parts from reference TRBV7-9 and TRBJ2-3): DTGVSQNPRHKITKRGQNVTFRCDPISEHNRLYWYRQTLGQGPEFLTYFQNEAQLEKSRLLSDRFSAERPKGSFSTLEIQRTEQGDSAMYLCASSFGGSADTQYFGPGTRLTVL.